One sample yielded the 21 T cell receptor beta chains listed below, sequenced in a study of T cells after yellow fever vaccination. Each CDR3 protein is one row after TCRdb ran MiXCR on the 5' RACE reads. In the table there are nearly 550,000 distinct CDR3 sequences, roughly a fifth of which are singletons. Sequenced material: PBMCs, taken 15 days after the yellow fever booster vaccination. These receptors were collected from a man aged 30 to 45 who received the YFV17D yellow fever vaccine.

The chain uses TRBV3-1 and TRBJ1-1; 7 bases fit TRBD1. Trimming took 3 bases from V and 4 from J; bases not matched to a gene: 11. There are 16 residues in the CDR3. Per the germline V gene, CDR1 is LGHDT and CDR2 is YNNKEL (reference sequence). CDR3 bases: TGTGCCAGCAGCCATCCCCCCAGGGGGGGCGGCACTGAAGCTTTCTTT. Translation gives CASSHPPRGGGTEAFF.

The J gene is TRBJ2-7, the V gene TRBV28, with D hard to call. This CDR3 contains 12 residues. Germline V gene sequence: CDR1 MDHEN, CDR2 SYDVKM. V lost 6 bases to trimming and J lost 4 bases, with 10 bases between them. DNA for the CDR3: TGTGCCAGCAGCAGTAGGATGTACGAGCAGTACTTC. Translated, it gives CASSSRMYEQYF. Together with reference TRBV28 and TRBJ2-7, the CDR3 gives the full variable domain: DVKVTQSSRYLVKRTGEKVFLECVQDMDHENMFWYRQDPGLGLRLIYFSYDVKMKEKGDIPEGYSVSREKKERFSLILESASTNQTSMYLCASSSRMYEQYFGPGTRLTVT.

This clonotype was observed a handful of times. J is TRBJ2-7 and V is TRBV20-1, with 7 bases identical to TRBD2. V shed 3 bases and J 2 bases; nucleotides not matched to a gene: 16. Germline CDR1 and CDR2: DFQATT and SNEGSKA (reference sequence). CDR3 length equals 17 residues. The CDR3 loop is CSASLSGIPGATYEQYF. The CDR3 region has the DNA TGCAGTGCTAGTTTGAGCGGGATACCTGGGGCAACCTACGAGCAGTACTTC.

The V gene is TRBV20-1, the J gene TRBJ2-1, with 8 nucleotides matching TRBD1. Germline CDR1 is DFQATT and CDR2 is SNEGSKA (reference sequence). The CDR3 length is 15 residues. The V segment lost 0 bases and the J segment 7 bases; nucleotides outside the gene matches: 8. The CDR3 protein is CSARDGAGGSNEQFF. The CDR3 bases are TGCAGTGCTAGAGATGGGGCAGGGGGCTCAAATGAGCAGTTCTTC.

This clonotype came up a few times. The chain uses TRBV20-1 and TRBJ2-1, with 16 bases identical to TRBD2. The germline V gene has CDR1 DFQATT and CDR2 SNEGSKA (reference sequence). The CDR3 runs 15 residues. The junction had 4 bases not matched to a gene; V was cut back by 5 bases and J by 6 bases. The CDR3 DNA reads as TGCAGTGCTGGGGGACTAGCGGGAGGGTCCAATGAGCAGTTCTTC. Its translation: CSAGGLAGGSNEQFF.

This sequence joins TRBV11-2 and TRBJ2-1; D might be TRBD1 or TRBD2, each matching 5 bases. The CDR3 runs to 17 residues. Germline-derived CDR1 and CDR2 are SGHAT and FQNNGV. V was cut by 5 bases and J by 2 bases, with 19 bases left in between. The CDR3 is CASSPRPSGPTYNEQFF. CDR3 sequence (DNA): TGTGCCAGCAGCCCGCGGCCCTCGGGACCAACCTACAATGAGCAGTTCTTC.

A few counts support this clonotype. In DNA form, the CDR3 reads TGTGCCAGCAGCGTCACCGCGGGGAACTCCTACGAGCAGTACTTC. Translated, it gives CASSVTAGNSYEQYF. This chain uses TRBV9 with TRBJ2-7; the D gene is possibly TRBD2 (6 bases). V was pared by 2 bases and J by 0 bases, with 12 bases between. Germline V lookup: CDR1 SGDLS, CDR2 YYNGEE. This CDR3 has 15 residues.

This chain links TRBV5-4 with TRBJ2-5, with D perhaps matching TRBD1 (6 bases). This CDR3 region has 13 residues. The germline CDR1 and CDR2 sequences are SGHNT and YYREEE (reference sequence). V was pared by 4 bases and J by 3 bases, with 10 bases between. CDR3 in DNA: TGTGCCAGCAGCGCACGACAGGAAGAGACCCAGTACTTC. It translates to CASSARQEETQYF.

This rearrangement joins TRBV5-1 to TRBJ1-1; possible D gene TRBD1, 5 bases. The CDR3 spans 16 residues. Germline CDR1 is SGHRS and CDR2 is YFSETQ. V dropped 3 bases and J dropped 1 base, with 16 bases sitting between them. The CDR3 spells CASSSSGTGKNTEAFF. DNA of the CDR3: TGCGCCAGCAGCTCATCCGGGACGGGAAAGAACACTGAAGCTTTCTTT.

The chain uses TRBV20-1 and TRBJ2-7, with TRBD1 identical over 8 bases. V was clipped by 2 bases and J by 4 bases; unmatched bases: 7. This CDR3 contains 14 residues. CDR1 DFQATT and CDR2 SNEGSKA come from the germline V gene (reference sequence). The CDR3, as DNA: TGCAGTGCTAGAAGAGGGCAGGGGGCATACGAGCAGTACTTC. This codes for CSARRGQGAYEQYF.

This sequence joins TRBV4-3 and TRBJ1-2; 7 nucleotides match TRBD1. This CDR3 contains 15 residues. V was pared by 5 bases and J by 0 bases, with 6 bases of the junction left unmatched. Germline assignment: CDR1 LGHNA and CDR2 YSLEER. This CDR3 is CASSFRQGANYGYTF. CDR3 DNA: TGCGCCAGCAGCTTCCGACAGGGAGCTAACTATGGCTACACCTTC.

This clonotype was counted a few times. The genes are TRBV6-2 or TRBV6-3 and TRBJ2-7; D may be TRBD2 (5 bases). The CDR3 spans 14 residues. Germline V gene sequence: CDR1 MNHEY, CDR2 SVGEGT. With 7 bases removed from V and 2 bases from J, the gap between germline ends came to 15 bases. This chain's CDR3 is CASMRAGATYEQYF. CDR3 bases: TGTGCCAGCATGAGGGCCGGAGCCACCTACGAGCAGTACTTC.

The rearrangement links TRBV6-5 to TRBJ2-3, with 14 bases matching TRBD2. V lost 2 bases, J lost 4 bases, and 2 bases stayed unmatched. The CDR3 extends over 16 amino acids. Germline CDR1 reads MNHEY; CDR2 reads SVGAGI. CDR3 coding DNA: TGTGCCAGCAGTTACCCGACTAGCGGGAGGGCAGATACGCAGTATTTT. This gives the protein CASSYPTSGRADTQYF.

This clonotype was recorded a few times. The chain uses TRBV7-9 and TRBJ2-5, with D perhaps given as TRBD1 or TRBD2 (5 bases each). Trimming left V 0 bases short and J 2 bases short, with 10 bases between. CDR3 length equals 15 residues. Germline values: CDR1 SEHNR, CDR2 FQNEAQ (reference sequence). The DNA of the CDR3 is TGTGCCAGCAGCTTAGCGGGGGTGGCTCAAGAGACCCAGTACTTC. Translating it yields CASSLAGVAQETQYF.

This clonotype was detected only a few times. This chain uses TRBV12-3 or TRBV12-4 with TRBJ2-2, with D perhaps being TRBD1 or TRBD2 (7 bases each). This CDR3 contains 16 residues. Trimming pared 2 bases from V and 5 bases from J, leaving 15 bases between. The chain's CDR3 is CASSLRAGGGTGELFF. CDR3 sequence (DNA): TGTGCCAGCAGTTTAAGGGCAGGGGGAGGGACCGGGGAGCTGTTTTTT.

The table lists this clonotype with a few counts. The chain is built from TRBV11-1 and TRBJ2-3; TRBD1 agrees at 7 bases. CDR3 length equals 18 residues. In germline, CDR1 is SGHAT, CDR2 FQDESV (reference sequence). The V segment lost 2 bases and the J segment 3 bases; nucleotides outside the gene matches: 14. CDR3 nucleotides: TGTGCCAGCAGCTTAACCAAGGGGGCGCGGGTTGAAACAGATACGCAGTATTTT. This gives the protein CASSLTKGARVETDTQYF.

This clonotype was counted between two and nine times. CDR3 residues: CASSPLSSGKYNEQFF. The CDR3 DNA is TGTGCCAGCTCACCCTTGAGTAGCGGGAAGTACAATGAGCAGTTCTTC. The J gene is TRBJ2-1, the V gene TRBV18; 8 positions agree with TRBD2. With 3 bases clipped from V and 4 bases from J, the junction kept 8 bases outside the gene matches. The germline gives CDR1 KGHSH, CDR2 LQKENI. The CDR3 consists of 16 residues.

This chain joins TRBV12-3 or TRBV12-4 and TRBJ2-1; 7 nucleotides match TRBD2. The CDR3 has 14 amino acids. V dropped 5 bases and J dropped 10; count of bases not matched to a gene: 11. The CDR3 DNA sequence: TGTGCCAGCAGTCGGGACTACAGAGGGTCGGAGCAGTTCTTC. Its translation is CASSRDYRGSEQFF.

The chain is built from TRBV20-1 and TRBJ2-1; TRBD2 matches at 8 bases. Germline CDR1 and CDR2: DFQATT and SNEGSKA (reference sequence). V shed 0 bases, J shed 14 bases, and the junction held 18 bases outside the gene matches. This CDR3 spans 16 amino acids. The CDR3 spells CSARDQLGLAGIMEFF. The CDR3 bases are TGCAGTGCTAGAGATCAACTTGGTCTAGCGGGTATAATGGAGTTCTTC.

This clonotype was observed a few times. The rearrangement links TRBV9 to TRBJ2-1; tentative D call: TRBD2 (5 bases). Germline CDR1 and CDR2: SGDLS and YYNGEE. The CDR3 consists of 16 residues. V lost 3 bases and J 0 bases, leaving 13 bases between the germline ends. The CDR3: CASSAIAYSSYNEQFF. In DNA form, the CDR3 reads TGTGCCAGCAGCGCAATAGCGTATAGCTCCTACAATGAGCAGTTCTTC.

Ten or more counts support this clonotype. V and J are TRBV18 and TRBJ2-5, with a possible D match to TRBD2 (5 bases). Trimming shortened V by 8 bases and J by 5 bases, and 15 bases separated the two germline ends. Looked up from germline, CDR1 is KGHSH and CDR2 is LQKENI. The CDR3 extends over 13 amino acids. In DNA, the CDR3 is TGTGCCAGCAGCCCTAGCCCGGGGGAGACCCAGTACTTC. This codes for CASSPSPGETQYF.